A selection of T cell receptor beta chains follows, all from one sample in a study of blood T cells in healthy people across ages. TCRdb independently ran MiXCR on the 5' RACE reads; one entry per CDR3 protein. The sample lists around 1,000,000 distinct CDR3 sequences; more than 30% were seen once. Sequences were obtained from blood. Receptors were obtained from a man aged 18 to 30 in good health. The CDR3 runs from the conserved cysteine through the conserved F or W. D genes are given only for firm matches. Expanded clones get a size class; other rows say once, few or many, or leave the size out.

cdr3_aa: CAIRGPSRELFF
cdr3_nt: TGTGCCATCCGTGGCCCTTCTCGGGAGCTGTTTTTT
j_call: TRBJ2-2
d_call: -
cdr3_length: 12
clone_size: -
v_call: TRBV10-3

cdr3_aa: CSAIQGAVYGYTF
cdr3_nt: TGCAGTGCCATACAGGGGGCTGTCTATGGCTACACCTTC
j_call: TRBJ1-2
d_call: TRBD1
cdr3_length: 13
clone_size: -
v_call: TRBV20-1

cdr3_aa: CASSTSGAEQFF
cdr3_nt: TGTGCCAGCAGTACTAGCGGGGCTGAGCAGTTCTTC
j_call: TRBJ2-1
d_call: TRBD2
cdr3_length: 12
clone_size: -
v_call: TRBV12-3/TRBV12-4

cdr3_aa: CASSSWTGGGDQPQHF
cdr3_nt: TGTGCCAGCAGCTCATGGACAGGGGGAGGAGATCAGCCCCAGCATTTT
j_call: TRBJ1-5
d_call: TRBD1
cdr3_length: 16
clone_size: -
v_call: TRBV7-2

cdr3_aa: CASSYSPGANTEAFF
cdr3_nt: TGTGCCAGCAGTTACTCGCCAGGTGCGAACACTGAAGCTTTCTTT
j_call: TRBJ1-1
d_call: -
cdr3_length: 15
clone_size: few
v_call: TRBV6-5

cdr3_aa: CASSQRSQLINYGYTF
cdr3_nt: TGTGCCAGCAGCCAACGGAGTCAGCTAATTAACTATGGCTACACCTTC
j_call: TRBJ1-2
d_call: -
cdr3_length: 16
clone_size: -
v_call: TRBV3-1

cdr3_aa: CATSDLEQSNGGYTF
cdr3_nt: TGTGCCACCAGTGATTTGGAACAGTCGAATGGTGGCTACACCTTC
j_call: TRBJ1-2
d_call: -
cdr3_length: 15
clone_size: -
v_call: TRBV24-1

cdr3_aa: CAIAQGLYEQYF
cdr3_nt: TGTGCCATCGCCCAGGGACTGTACGAGCAGTACTTC
j_call: TRBJ2-7
d_call: -
cdr3_length: 12
clone_size: -
v_call: TRBV10-3

cdr3_aa: CSVSTGPDQPQHF
cdr3_nt: TGCAGCGTCTCAACAGGGCCTGATCAGCCCCAGCATTTT
j_call: TRBJ1-5
d_call: -
cdr3_length: 13
clone_size: many
v_call: TRBV29-1

cdr3_aa: CASSSRTGGIEPQHF
cdr3_nt: TGTGCCAGCAGTTCCCGGACAGGGGGGATCGAACCCCAGCATTTT
j_call: TRBJ1-5
d_call: TRBD1
cdr3_length: 15
clone_size: -
v_call: TRBV6-2/TRBV6-3

cdr3_aa: CASSPQASGNTIYF
cdr3_nt: TGCGCCAGCAGCCCCCAGGCCTCTGGAAACACCATATATTTT
j_call: TRBJ1-3
d_call: -
cdr3_length: 14
clone_size: few
v_call: TRBV5-1

cdr3_aa: CASSPRQDRGPDTQYF
cdr3_nt: TGTGCCAGCTCACCACGCCAGGACAGGGGGCCAGATACGCAGTATTTT
j_call: TRBJ2-3
d_call: TRBD1
cdr3_length: 16
clone_size: few
v_call: TRBV18

cdr3_aa: CASSFRVQGGTDTQYF
cdr3_nt: TGTGCCAGCAGTTTTCGAGTACAGGGGGGGACAGATACGCAGTATTTT
j_call: TRBJ2-3
d_call: -
cdr3_length: 16
clone_size: -
v_call: TRBV12-3/TRBV12-4

cdr3_aa: CASSPSLANEQYF
cdr3_nt: TGTGCCAGCAGCCCCTCCCTAGCAAATGAGCAGTACTTC
j_call: TRBJ2-7
d_call: -
cdr3_length: 13
clone_size: -
v_call: TRBV11-2

cdr3_aa: CATSDKGQSRYNEQYF
cdr3_nt: TGTGCCACCAGTGACAAGGGACAGTCAAGGTACAATGAGCAGTACTTC
j_call: TRBJ2-7
d_call: TRBD1
cdr3_length: 16
clone_size: few
v_call: TRBV24-1

cdr3_aa: CASTLGGGPTDTQYF
cdr3_nt: TGTGCCAGTACGCTGGGGGGAGGGCCCACAGATACGCAGTATTTT
j_call: TRBJ2-3
d_call: TRBD2
cdr3_length: 15
clone_size: -
v_call: TRBV6-5

cdr3_aa: CASSIRHRGAYNEQFF
cdr3_nt: TGTGCCAGTAGTATACGTCACAGGGGCGCCTACAATGAGCAGTTCTTC
j_call: TRBJ2-1
d_call: TRBD1
cdr3_length: 16
clone_size: -
v_call: TRBV19

cdr3_aa: CASRQWSGSADTQYF
cdr3_nt: TGTGCCAGCAGACAATGGTCGGGGAGCGCAGATACGCAGTATTTT
j_call: TRBJ2-3
d_call: -
cdr3_length: 15
clone_size: few
v_call: TRBV7-2

cdr3_aa: CASSQLDSSHNEQFF
cdr3_nt: TGCGCCAGCAGCCAACTAGATAGTTCCCACAATGAGCAGTTCTTC
j_call: TRBJ2-1
d_call: -
cdr3_length: 15
clone_size: many
v_call: TRBV5-1

cdr3_aa: CASSPLSGGAADTQYF
cdr3_nt: TGCGCCAGCAGCCCCCTCAGCGGGGGGGCCGCAGATACGCAGTATTTT
j_call: TRBJ2-3
d_call: TRBD2
cdr3_length: 16
clone_size: -
v_call: TRBV5-1

cdr3_aa: CASSLGDRVLPEAFF
cdr3_nt: TGTGCCAGCAGCTTAGGGGACAGGGTTCTTCCTGAAGCTTTCTTT
j_call: TRBJ1-1
d_call: TRBD1
cdr3_length: 15
clone_size: -
v_call: TRBV7-9

cdr3_aa: CASSAPRDRSSYNSPLHF
cdr3_nt: TGTGCCAGCAGCGCGCCTAGGGACAGGAGTTCCTATAATTCACCCCTCCACTTT
j_call: TRBJ1-6
d_call: TRBD1
cdr3_length: 18
clone_size: few
v_call: TRBV9

cdr3_aa: CATEQGGEETQYF
cdr3_nt: TGTGCCACCGAACAGGGCGGTGAAGAGACCCAGTACTTC
j_call: TRBJ2-5
d_call: -
cdr3_length: 13
clone_size: -
v_call: TRBV2

cdr3_aa: CASSDPLAGAETQYF
cdr3_nt: TGTGCCAGCAGTGACCCGCTAGCGGGGGCAGAGACCCAGTACTTC
j_call: TRBJ2-5
d_call: TRBD2
cdr3_length: 15
clone_size: -
v_call: TRBV6-2/TRBV6-3

cdr3_aa: CSASAGDNYGYTF
cdr3_nt: TGCAGTGCTAGCGCGGGGGATAACTATGGCTACACCTTC
j_call: TRBJ1-2
d_call: -
cdr3_length: 13
clone_size: many
v_call: TRBV20-1

cdr3_aa: CASSLWGKNEKLFF
cdr3_nt: TGTGCCAGCAGTTTATGGGGGAAGAATGAAAAACTGTTTTTT
j_call: TRBJ1-4
d_call: -
cdr3_length: 14
clone_size: few
v_call: TRBV12-3/TRBV12-4

cdr3_aa: CASSLNPYPDNYGYTF
cdr3_nt: TGTGCCAGCAGCCTCAACCCGTACCCCGATAACTATGGCTACACCTTC
j_call: TRBJ1-2
d_call: -
cdr3_length: 16
clone_size: few
v_call: TRBV7-6

cdr3_aa: CSASRGSSGGQPQHF
cdr3_nt: TGCAGTGCTAGCCGGGGCAGTTCGGGAGGTCAGCCCCAGCATTTT
j_call: TRBJ1-5
d_call: -
cdr3_length: 15
clone_size: -
v_call: TRBV20-1

cdr3_aa: CASSLHARGINEKLFF
cdr3_nt: TGTGCCAGCAGCCTCCACGCCCGTGGGATCAATGAAAAACTGTTTTTT
j_call: TRBJ1-4
d_call: -
cdr3_length: 16
clone_size: few
v_call: TRBV3-1

cdr3_aa: CASSLDRGYSNQPQHF
cdr3_nt: TGTGCCAGCAGTCTTGACAGGGGCTATAGCAATCAGCCCCAGCATTTT
j_call: TRBJ1-5
d_call: TRBD1
cdr3_length: 16
clone_size: few
v_call: TRBV6-5

cdr3_aa: CASSQDLGQGGYYNSPLHF
cdr3_nt: TGTGCCAGCAGCCAAGATTTGGGACAGGGAGGCTACTATAATTCACCCCTCCACTTT
j_call: TRBJ1-6
d_call: TRBD1
cdr3_length: 19
clone_size: -
v_call: TRBV14

cdr3_aa: CSAPVPVGAQETQYF
cdr3_nt: TGCAGTGCTCCGGTTCCAGTAGGGGCCCAAGAGACCCAGTACTTC
j_call: TRBJ2-5
d_call: -
cdr3_length: 15
clone_size: -
v_call: TRBV20-1

cdr3_aa: CSVARADQAADTQYF
cdr3_nt: TGCAGCGTTGCCCGAGCTGATCAGGCTGCAGATACGCAGTATTTT
j_call: TRBJ2-3
d_call: -
cdr3_length: 15
clone_size: few
v_call: TRBV29-1

cdr3_aa: CASSSLQGGTGELFF
cdr3_nt: TGTGCCAGCAGCTCTCTACAGGGGGGCACCGGGGAGCTGTTTTTT
j_call: TRBJ2-2
d_call: TRBD1
cdr3_length: 15
clone_size: -
v_call: TRBV11-2

cdr3_aa: CASSLASMAYEKLFF
cdr3_nt: TGTGCCAGCAGCTTAGCGTCGATGGCATATGAAAAACTGTTTTTT
j_call: TRBJ1-4
d_call: -
cdr3_length: 15
clone_size: few
v_call: TRBV7-9

cdr3_aa: CASSYSRTGANYGYTF
cdr3_nt: TGTGCCAGCAGTTACTCCCGGACAGGGGCTAACTATGGCTACACCTTC
j_call: TRBJ1-2
d_call: TRBD1
cdr3_length: 16
clone_size: few
v_call: TRBV6-6

cdr3_aa: CASSHGYRNQPQHF
cdr3_nt: TGCGCCAGCAGCCACGGGTACCGCAATCAGCCCCAGCATTTT
j_call: TRBJ1-5
d_call: -
cdr3_length: 14
clone_size: few
v_call: TRBV4-1

cdr3_aa: CASSPPTFGAFF
cdr3_nt: TGTGCCAGCAGCCCCCCAACATTTGGAGCTTTCTTT
j_call: TRBJ1-1
d_call: -
cdr3_length: 12
clone_size: -
v_call: TRBV9

cdr3_aa: CASSDRTGAYEQYF
cdr3_nt: TGTGCCAGCAGTGACAGGACAGGAGCCTACGAGCAGTACTTC
j_call: TRBJ2-7
d_call: TRBD1
cdr3_length: 14
clone_size: -
v_call: TRBV25-1

cdr3_aa: CASSLEAGLHQPQHF
cdr3_nt: TGTGCCAGCAGCTTAGAGGCGGGGTTGCATCAGCCCCAGCATTTT
j_call: TRBJ1-5
d_call: -
cdr3_length: 15
clone_size: -
v_call: TRBV7-6

cdr3_aa: CASSVLQSVMGQYF
cdr3_nt: TGTGCCAGCAGCGTACTACAGTCTGTGATGGGGCAGTACTTC
j_call: TRBJ2-7
d_call: -
cdr3_length: 14
clone_size: -
v_call: TRBV11-2

cdr3_aa: CASSRPGQGASGGGYTF
cdr3_nt: TGTGCCAGCAGCCGCCCGGGACAGGGGGCGAGTGGTGGTGGCTACACCTTC
j_call: TRBJ1-2
d_call: TRBD1
cdr3_length: 17
clone_size: -
v_call: TRBV3-1

cdr3_aa: CASSQEEASGDDTF
cdr3_nt: TGCGCCAGCAGCCAAGAAGAGGCATCGGGGGACGACACCTTC
j_call: TRBJ1-2
d_call: -
cdr3_length: 14
clone_size: once
v_call: TRBV4-1

cdr3_aa: CASSLNRVDNEQFF
cdr3_nt: TGTGCCAGCAGCTTAAACAGGGTAGACAATGAGCAGTTCTTC
j_call: TRBJ2-1
d_call: -
cdr3_length: 14
clone_size: few
v_call: TRBV11-2

cdr3_aa: CASSYSSRTSNEQFF
cdr3_nt: TGTGCCAGCAGTTACTCGAGTCGGACCTCCAATGAGCAGTTCTTC
j_call: TRBJ2-1
d_call: -
cdr3_length: 15
clone_size: -
v_call: TRBV6-2/TRBV6-3

cdr3_aa: CASSLILSSYGYTF
cdr3_nt: TGTGCCAGCAGTTTAATCCTATCTAGCTATGGCTACACCTTC
j_call: TRBJ1-2
d_call: -
cdr3_length: 14
clone_size: -
v_call: TRBV6-2/TRBV6-3

cdr3_aa: CASSPRTSAQETQYF
cdr3_nt: TGCGCCAGCAGCCCTCGGACTAGCGCCCAAGAGACCCAGTACTTC
j_call: TRBJ2-5
d_call: TRBD2
cdr3_length: 15
clone_size: many
v_call: TRBV4-1

cdr3_aa: CASSNPVLRRVNTEAFF
cdr3_nt: TGTGCCAGCAGTAATCCGGTGTTGCGTCGGGTCAACACTGAAGCTTTCTTT
j_call: TRBJ1-1
d_call: -
cdr3_length: 17
clone_size: -
v_call: TRBV2

cdr3_aa: CASSQDSAPWETQYF
cdr3_nt: TGTGCCAGCAGCCAAGATTCGGCCCCCTGGGAGACCCAGTACTTC
j_call: TRBJ2-5
d_call: -
cdr3_length: 15
clone_size: -
v_call: TRBV4-2

cdr3_aa: CSVVPNPNPDEQFF
cdr3_nt: TGCAGCGTCGTACCTAACCCCAACCCCGATGAGCAGTTCTTC
j_call: TRBJ2-1
d_call: -
cdr3_length: 14
clone_size: many
v_call: TRBV29-1

cdr3_aa: CASSPDRGLGEQYF
cdr3_nt: TGCGCCAGCAGCCCCGACAGGGGGCTGGGAGAGCAGTACTTC
j_call: TRBJ2-7
d_call: TRBD1
cdr3_length: 14
clone_size: few
v_call: TRBV4-3

cdr3_aa: CSARDPVRTGLNYGYTF
cdr3_nt: TGCAGTGCTAGAGATCCGGTTCGAACAGGGCTGAACTATGGCTACACCTTC
j_call: TRBJ1-2
d_call: -
cdr3_length: 17
clone_size: -
v_call: TRBV20-1

cdr3_aa: CATWDRGRNQPQHF
cdr3_nt: TGTGCCACCTGGGACAGGGGAAGGAATCAGCCCCAGCATTTT
j_call: TRBJ1-5
d_call: TRBD1
cdr3_length: 14
clone_size: few
v_call: TRBV19

cdr3_aa: CASSLAGNTYEQYF
cdr3_nt: TGTGCCAGCAGCTTGGCCGGGAACACCTACGAGCAGTACTTC
j_call: TRBJ2-7
d_call: -
cdr3_length: 14
clone_size: -
v_call: TRBV5-6

cdr3_aa: CASSLQGADTEAFF
cdr3_nt: TGCGCCAGCAGCCTTCAGGGGGCGGACACTGAAGCTTTCTTT
j_call: TRBJ1-1
d_call: TRBD1
cdr3_length: 14
clone_size: few
v_call: TRBV11-2